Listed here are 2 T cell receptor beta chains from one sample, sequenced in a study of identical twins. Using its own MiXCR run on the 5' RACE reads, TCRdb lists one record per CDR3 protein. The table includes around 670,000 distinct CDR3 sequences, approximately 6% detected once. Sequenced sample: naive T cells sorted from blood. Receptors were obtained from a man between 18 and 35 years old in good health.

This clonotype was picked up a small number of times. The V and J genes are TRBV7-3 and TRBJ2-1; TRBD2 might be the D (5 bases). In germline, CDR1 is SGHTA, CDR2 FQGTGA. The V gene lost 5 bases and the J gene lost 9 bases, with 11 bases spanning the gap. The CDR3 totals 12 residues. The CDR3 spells CASSAVEGEQFF. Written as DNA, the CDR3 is TGTGCCAGCAGCGCGGTAGAGGGTGAGCAGTTCTTC.

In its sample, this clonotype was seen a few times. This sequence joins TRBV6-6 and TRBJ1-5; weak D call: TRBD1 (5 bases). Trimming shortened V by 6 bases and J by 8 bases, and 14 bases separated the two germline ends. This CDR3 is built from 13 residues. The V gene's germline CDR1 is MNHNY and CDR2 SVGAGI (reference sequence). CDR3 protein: CASRTRGPEPQHF. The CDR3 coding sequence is TGTGCCAGCAGAACCCGGGGCCCAGAGCCCCAGCATTTT.